This is a list of T cell receptor beta chains from one sample in a study of regulatory T cells in long-lasting Graves disease. MiXCR was run by TCRdb on the multiplex PCR reads, yielding one entry per CDR3 protein. This repertoire shows 530,000 or so distinct CDR3 sequences, approximately 16% found once; its top ten account for more than 10%. A further study also used this sample, focusing on T cells in Graves' hyperthyroidism and ophthalmopathy.

Source: peripheral blood mononuclear cells (PBMCs), taken at new diagnosis, from a patient treated with antithyroid drugs. The origin of the receptors is a man younger than 35 with Graves disease. The CDR3 runs from the conserved cysteine through the conserved F or W. The D gene is left open where the match is weak. Rows give clone size only sometimes, using once, few, many, or a class for an expanded clone.

TRBV30	.	many	TRBJ2-2	12	TGTGCCTGGAGTGTACTGGGGGAGAAGCTGTTTTTT	CAWSVLGEKLFF
TRBV5-1	TRBD2	many	TRBJ2-1	16	TGCGCCAGCAGCTTATTAGCGGGAGGTGGTGTCGATGAGCAGTTCTTC	CASSLLAGGGVDEQFF
TRBV2	.	many	TRBJ1-5	15	TGTGCCAGCAGAGGCCTCAGGGTGAAGGATCAGCCCCAGCATTTT	CASRGLRVKDQPQHF
TRBV29-1	.	few	TRBJ2-7	12	TGCAGCGTGCGGACCGGGCTTGGTATCTCGTACTTC	CSVRTGLGISYF
TRBV20-1	TRBD1	few	TRBJ1-2	13	TGCAGTGCTCCGGACAGGGAAAGTTCGGGCTACACCTTC	CSAPDRESSGYTF
TRBV12-3/TRBV12-4	.	.	TRBJ2-2	16	TGTGCCAGCAGCGACTCGCTTGGAGCGAACACCGGGGAGCTGTTTTTT	CASSDSLGANTGELFF
TRBV2	.	many	TRBJ1-1	13	TGTGCCAGCAGTGAATTGGAGAACACTGAAGCTTTCTTT	CASSELENTEAFF
TRBV20-1	.	many	TRBJ2-5	16	TGCAGTGCTACCGCTGTGCGGGGCGCCTCCCAAGAGACCCAGTACTTC	CSATAVRGASQETQYF
TRBV5-8	.	few	TRBJ2-1	18	TGTGCCAGCAGCTGGGTCCTAAGGACTGGTAGCTCCTACAATGAGCAGTTCTTC	CASSWVLRTGSSYNEQFF
TRBV6-7	TRBD2	many	TRBJ2-7	15	TGTGCCAGCAGCCTAACTAGCGGGGGACACTACGAGCAGTACTTC	CASSLTSGGHYEQYF
TRBV11-2	TRBD1	many	TRBJ2-7	13	TGTGCCAGCGGACAGGGGGAGGCGGCCGAGCAGTACTTC	CASGQGEAAEQYF
TRBV4-1	TRBD1	.	TRBJ1-3	16	TGCGCCAGCAGCCAGGGACAGGGGATCTCTGGAAACACCATATATTTT	CASSQGQGISGNTIYF
TRBV12-3/TRBV12-4	.	.	TRBJ1-6	15	TGTGCCAGCAGTTTATGGGACGTATGGAATTCACCCCTCCACTTT	CASSLWDVWNSPLHF
TRBV29-1	.	.	TRBJ2-7	16	TGCAGCGTTGAGGGTGTTGGGCGGAGGAATGTCTACGAGCAGTACTTC	CSVEGVGRRNVYEQYF
TRBV28	TRBD1	.	TRBJ2-6	18	TGTGCCAGCAGTCTCCCGGGACAGCCTTTAAGGGGGGCCAACGTCCTGACTTTC	CASSLPGQPLRGANVLTF
TRBV20-1	TRBD2	many	TRBJ2-3	18	TGCAGTGCTAGAACTAGCGGGGGCCTCCTCGCTAGCACAGATACGCAGTATTTT	CSARTSGGLLASTDTQYF
TRBV7-3	.	many	TRBJ2-3	14	TGTGCCAGCAGCTTCGGACAGAGCACAGATACGCAGTATTTT	CASSFGQSTDTQYF
TRBV20-1	TRBD2	many	TRBJ2-7	16	TGCAGTGCTAGAGATGGAGGGACTAGCGGGAACTACGAGCAGTACTTC	CSARDGGTSGNYEQYF
TRBV2	.	many	TRBJ2-2	13	TGTGCCAGCAGTGAAGCGTTCACCGGGGAGCTGTTTTTT	CASSEAFTGELFF